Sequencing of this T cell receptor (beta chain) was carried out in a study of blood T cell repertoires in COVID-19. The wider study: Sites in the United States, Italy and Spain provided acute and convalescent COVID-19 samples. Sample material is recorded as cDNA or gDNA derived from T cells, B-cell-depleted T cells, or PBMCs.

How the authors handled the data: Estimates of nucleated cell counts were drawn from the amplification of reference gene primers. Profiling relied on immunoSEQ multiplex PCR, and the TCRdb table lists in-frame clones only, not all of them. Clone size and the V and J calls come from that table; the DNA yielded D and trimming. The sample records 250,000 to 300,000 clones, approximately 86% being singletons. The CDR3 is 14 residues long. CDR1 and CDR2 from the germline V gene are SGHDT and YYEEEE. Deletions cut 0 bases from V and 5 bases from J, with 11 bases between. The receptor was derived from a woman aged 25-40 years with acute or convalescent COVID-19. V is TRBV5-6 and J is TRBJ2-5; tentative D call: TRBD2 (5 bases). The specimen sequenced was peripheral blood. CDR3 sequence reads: CASSLAWRGETQYF. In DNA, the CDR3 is TGTGCCAGCAGCTTGGCTTGGCGAGGGGAGACCCAGTACTTC.